The rows below give T cell receptor beta chains drawn from one sample of a study of T cells in Graves' hyperthyroidism and ophthalmopathy. Each CDR3 protein is one row after TCRdb ran MiXCR on the multiplex PCR reads. Here the sample spans roughly 580,000 distinct CDR3 sequences, approximately 13% being singletons. The sequenced sample consisted of blood. These TCRs come from a woman aged 30 to 39 with Graves' hyperthyroidism that later progressed to Graves' ophthalmopathy. The CDR3 runs from the conserved cysteine through the conserved F or W. A D gene is named only where the DNA matches it firmly. Rows give clone size only sometimes, using once, few, many, or a class for an expanded clone.

clone_size	v_call	d_call	j_call	cdr3_nt	cdr3_aa
-	TRBV7-9	TRBD2	TRBJ2-7	TGTGCCAGCAGCTTAGCGGGGACTAGCGGGAGCGACGAGCAGTACTTC	CASSLAGTSGSDEQYF
many	TRBV3-1	-	TRBJ1-2	TGTGCCAGCAGCCCAAGCCGTCCCTATGGCTACACCTTC	CASSPSRPYGYTF
many	TRBV7-9	TRBD1	TRBJ2-1	TGTGCCAGCAGCCTATCGGGACAGTCCTACAATGAGCAGTTCTTC	CASSLSGQSYNEQFF
many	TRBV6-1	-	TRBJ2-7	TGTGCCAGCAGTAACCTGCTGGGGCCCCCTTACGAGCAGTACTTC	CASSNLLGPPYEQYF
few	TRBV27	TRBD1	TRBJ1-5	TGTGCCAGCAAGACAGGGTGGGATCAGCCCCAGCATTTT	CASKTGWDQPQHF
many	TRBV28	TRBD2	TRBJ2-7	TGTGCCAGCAGGGGGATGGCGGGGGGCTACGAGCAGTACTTC	CASRGMAGGYEQYF
many	TRBV12-5	TRBD1	TRBJ1-2	TGTGCTAGTGACGAGGGGACCACAGGGGGTATCTATGGCTACACCTTC	CASDEGTTGGIYGYTF
many	TRBV18	TRBD1	TRBJ2-5	TGTGCCAGCTCACCACGGACAGGCGTGGAGACCCAGTACTTC	CASSPRTGVETQYF
many	TRBV20-1	-	TRBJ1-5	TGCAGTGCTAGAGAATCGGAGGTTCAGCCCCAGCATTTT	CSARESEVQPQHF
many	TRBV11-2	-	TRBJ2-5	TGTGCCAGCAGCTTAGGTAGCAGCCAAGAGACCCAGTACTTC	CASSLGSSQETQYF
-	TRBV11-2	TRBD1	TRBJ1-6	TGTGCCAGCAGCTTGGCGACAGGGGGGGGATTAACCCTCCACTTT	CASSLATGGGLTLHF
many	TRBV30	TRBD1	TRBJ1-6	TGTGCCTGGAGCAGGGGGAGTTGGTCCCTCCACTTT	CAWSRGSWSLHF
many	TRBV7-9	-	TRBJ2-5	TGTGCCAGCAGCTTCGAGGACAGTCGGGTTACCCAGTACTTC	CASSFEDSRVTQYF
few	TRBV29-1	-	TRBJ2-2	TGCAGCGTTGAAATGGGTGGACTCCCGGAGCTGTTTTTT	CSVEMGGLPELFF
-	TRBV24-1	-	TRBJ2-7	TGTGCCACCAGTGACTCTGCCAGGGGCGAGCAGTACTTC	CATSDSARGEQYF
many	TRBV7-9	TRBD2	TRBJ2-7	TGTGCCAGCAGCTTGAGGGCGGGAGACCACGAGCAGTACTTC	CASSLRAGDHEQYF
many	TRBV18	-	TRBJ1-6	TGTGCCAGCTCACCACGGACCGAAAATTCACCCCTCCACTTT	CASSPRTENSPLHF